The source of this TCR beta chain is a study of T cells after yellow fever vaccination (dated by TCRdb to the late 2010s). Some background on the complete study: The SMART-Seq v4 Ultra Low Input RNA kit was used to prepare libraries from fractions with low cell numbers. Bulk PBMC replicates and cell subsets were isolated from blood drawn at multiple timepoints before and after both primary and secondary immunization. Bulk TCR alpha and beta repertoires were sequenced longitudinally to track T-cell clones before and after primary and booster YFV17D yellow fever vaccination. Two healthy male donors, one aged 18 to 30 and one aged 30 to 39 years, made up the cohort. Results the study describes overall, beyond this receptor: After the booster, most of the clones that had expanded following primary vaccination were detected again (roughly 96% of CD4 and around nine tenths of CD8), which suggests that memory was broadly maintained. Compared with the primary T-cell response, the secondary T-cell response was weaker but faster, peaking on day 5 rather than day 15. Computational filtering was needed because FACS-sorted repertoires could contain abundant contaminating clonotypes from the bulk population. A small fraction of clonotypes appeared in both the CD4 and CD8 compartments, likely as a result of convergent recombination. Because only a couple of donors were included in the study, the extent to which the findings can be generalized is limited.

TCR cDNA was made using 5'RACE template switching, a step that added a universal primer site and unique molecular identifiers. Priming of cDNA synthesis was performed from both the TCR alpha and TCR beta constant segments. Library amplification involved two PCR steps, and the second step added sample barcodes and sequencing adapters. Libraries were sequenced on Illumina HiSeq 2500 (2x100 bp) or NovaSeq (2x150 bp). On the study's bioinformatics: MIGEC was used to demultiplex reads and collapse the reads into UMI consensus sequences, and MiXCR was used for V(D)J alignment. Vaccine-responding clonotypes were identified with edgeR using replicate PBMC samples, with FDR below 0.01 and a log2 fold change above 5 up to day 15 being required. CD4 or CD8 identity was assigned to each bulk clonotype according to whether the clonotype was present at higher abundance in the sequenced CD4 repertoire or the sequenced CD8 repertoire. The public reads were reanalyzed by TCRdb: fastp trimming at Q25, MiXCR alignment, in-frame beta chains only. Identical CDR3 proteins give one entry, which carries the most common genes and DNA. V and J calls and clone size were set by TCRdb, not the authors. The sample table holds roughly 310,000 distinct CDR3 sequences, of which 8% to 10% were seen once. The ten largest account for roughly 18% of the sample.

This clonotype was observed a few times. The clone's antigen remains unknown. Within one base of it there is no much larger clone, and no base qualities were kept. The CDR3 spans 14 residues, from the cysteine through the phenylalanine. Only CDR3 DNA is held: 42 bases, read in frame from base 1. Taken from the germline V gene, the CDR1 and CDR2 loops are MNHEY and SVGAGI. V was cut back by 7 bases and J by 0 bases, leaving a gap of 12 bases between them. In the paper's terms, the treatment or condition label means: live attenuated yellow fever vaccine strain. At each blood-draw timepoint, two biological replicates of bulk PBMCs were collected. A standard Ficoll-Paque protocol was used to isolate PBMCs from peripheral blood. RNA was extracted with TriZol from bulk PBMCs, CD4 and CD8 fractions, and dextramer-positive and dextramer-negative fractions.

The source was PBMCs, collected on the day of the first yellow fever vaccination. The rearrangement combines TRBV6-5 with TRBJ1-1, and the D gene may be TRBD1, 5 bases matching. The sequence was collected from a man between 18 and 35 years old who received the YFV17D yellow fever vaccine. The sequenced DNA: TGTGCCAGCATCAACCAGGGATTGAACACTGAAGCTTTCTTT. Its product reads: CASINQGLNTEAFF.